This T cell receptor beta chain was identified during a study of shared clonotypes between healthy human individuals. The CDR3 loop spans 15 amino acids. V shed 1 base and J shed 7 bases, with 14 bases lying between them. Germline V gives CDR1 LNHDA, CDR2 SQIVND (reference sequence). Libraries were prepared by immunoSEQ multiplex PCR; TCRdb keeps only in-frame clonotypes and omits some of them. The sample yields about 2.5 million clones, about 90% seen once. The chain employs TRBV19 and TRBJ1-5; unclear D gene. The receptor was isolated from a man aged 18 to 29 in good health. Some clones in this sample may be carry-over from other donors' samples. The sequencing input was naive CD4+ T cells from PBMCs. Subset denoted: CD45RA+ positively selected. CDR3 amino acids: CASSIVRASGQPQHF. Written as DNA, the CDR3 is TGTGCCAGTAGTATAGTAAGGGCCTCCGGGCAGCCCCAGCATTTT.